The TCR beta chain described here comes from a study of CD8+ T cells in alopecia areata listed by TCRdb under 2018. About the investigation overall: Treated patients were enrolled in an open-label pilot trial of oral tofacitinib, 5 to 10 mg twice daily, for moderate-to-severe alopecia areata. In humans, TCRbeta sequencing was performed on scalp tissue and on sorted CD4+ and CD8+ peripheral blood T cells from healthy controls and from patients with patchy or totalis/universalis alopecia areata. Patients on tofacitinib were biopsied at baseline and after 4 and 24 weeks of treatment, and several of the patients also had a later scalp biopsy. RNA was obtained with the PAXgene miRNA kit for fixed scalp, the miRNeasy kit for PBMCs, and the RNeasy kit for mouse skin. Patients stayed on tofacitinib for 6 to 18 months and then had 6 months of follow-up off drug so that delayed response and recurrence could be assessed. immunoSEQ multiplex PCR using 35 Vbeta forward primers and 13 Jbeta reverse primers was used to amplify TCRbeta CDR3 regions. Disease severity in treated patients was measured with the SALT score, which quantifies the percentage of affected scalp surface area. Scalp clonality was compared among normal scalp (n=4), patchy alopecia areata scalp (n=8), and alopecia totalis/universalis scalp (n=8). The study used high-throughput TCRbeta sequencing to examine T cell clonal expansion in alopecia areata, in both the C3H/HeJ mouse model and human patients.

What the authors observed across the whole study: Because the treated cohort was small and had just a single nonresponder, larger studies are needed to establish links between baseline CD8+ expansion and response. During tofacitinib treatment, many expanded lesional clones stuck around in both scalp and blood, and this persistence may partly explain why relapse happens after treatment is stopped. Shared TCR sequences between patients were less evident than in mice, which may be partly attributable to HLA diversity in the patient population. With tofacitinib, both scalp clonality and the number of expanded CD8+ clones among the top 100 scalp clones went down significantly. Resident alphabeta T cells in normal human skin are also sequenced, complicating scalp TCR repertoire analysis, unlike mouse skin dominated by gammadelta T cells. Lesional scalp, especially in alopecia totalis/universalis, showed higher clonality and more expanded CD8+ clones than normal scalp, suggesting antigenic drive.

The time point tag for this specimen amounts to: 24 weeks on oral tofacitinib. The treatment or condition tag for this specimen amounts to: oral pan-JAK inhibitor, 5-10 mg twice daily. Peripheral blood and lesional scalp punch biopsies were obtained from patients with alopecia areata. PBMCs were separated by density centrifugation and stained for CD3, CD4 and CD8, after which CD4+ and CD8+ T cells were sorted on a FACSAria. The protocol used for the library was the immunoSEQ multiplex PCR assay. For TCR sequencing, RNA was extracted from every sample and reverse transcribed into cDNA to serve as template. First-strand cDNA was synthesized with SuperScript III using a 2:1 mix of oligo-dT and random hexamers. A synthetic immune receptor repertoire was used to measure amplification bias, and any remaining bias was corrected computationally. As for the authors' bioinformatics: After raw reads were preprocessed to remove errors, the CDR3 was defined following IMGT conventions as running from the conserved cysteine to phenylalanine. Clonality was computed by normalizing Shannon entropy by log2 of the number of productive unique TCRs and subtracting the result from 1. CD4 or CD8 identity of scalp clones was inferred by cross-referencing scalp TCRbeta sequences with sorted blood CD4 and CD8 repertoires. Here the immuneACCESS table is served through TCRdb, limited to in-frame sequences with V and J called. Missing clones are a known gap in these copies; in checked studies unresolved V genes cover under half, and the rest lacks a known reason. Clone size and V and J calls were adopted from that table, with D and trimming inferred from the DNA. The sample yields about 110,000 clones; about three fifths were counted once. The biggest ten clones account for less than 15% of the sample.

With respect to this clone: What antigen it recognizes has not been identified. No per-base quality is available; no much larger clone lies one base away.

CDR1 and CDR2 are read off the germline V gene (reference sequence) as MNHEY and SMNVEV. The CDR3, cysteine through phenylalanine, is 14 amino acids long. Only the CDR3 DNA is retained, 42 bases long and in frame from the first base. V sheds 7 bases and J sheds 5 bases, leaving 15 bases between their ends. Here the chain combines TRBV27 and TRBJ2-1; the D gene cannot be named for sure. Sequencing used CD8+ T cells sorted from blood, obtained at week 24, from a patient treated with tofacitinib. This sequence originates from a human donor with alopecia areata. CDR3 protein: CASTSPTANNEQFF. The nucleotide sequence reads as follows: TGTGCCAGCACCTCTCCGACGGCGAACAATGAGCAGTTCTTC.